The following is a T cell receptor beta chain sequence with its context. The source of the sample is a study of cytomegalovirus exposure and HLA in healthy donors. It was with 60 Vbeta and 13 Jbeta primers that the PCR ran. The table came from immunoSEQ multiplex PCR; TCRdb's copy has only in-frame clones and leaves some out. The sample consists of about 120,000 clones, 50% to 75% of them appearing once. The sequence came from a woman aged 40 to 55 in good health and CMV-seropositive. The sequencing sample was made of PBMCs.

CDR3 amino acids: CASSLAAGENSPLHF. As DNA, the CDR3 is TGTGCCAGCAGCTTAGCGGCAGGGGAAAATTCACCCCTCCACTTT. The V gene is TRBV7-9, the J gene TRBJ1-6; weak D call: TRBD1 (6 bases). Trimming removed 0 bases from V and 7 bases from J, with 10 bases in between. CDR3 length equals 15 residues. Germline-derived CDR1 and CDR2 are SEHNR and FQNEAQ (reference sequence).